The clone carrying this T cell receptor beta chain was observed a handful of times. Its antigen is still unknown. At one of its ends the junction is not consistent with the germline gene, which may arise from a read error. The data derive from a study of T cell repertoires in cytomegalovirus infection. In the study overall: It can be stated that public TCR beta signatures indicated CMV infection as well as a matching HLA type.

TCRdb processed the reads anew with MiXCR; each CDR3 protein has one entry. The sample shows about 830,000 distinct CDR3 sequences, around a third of them seen only once. The sequences come from cultured CD8+ T cells from PBMCs, collected from culture after CMV antigen stimulation. The TCR was taken from a human donor in good health (CMV status not recorded). Some clones in this sample may be carry-over from other donors' samples.

CDR3 amino acids: CANSLAGQGYSNQPQHF. In nucleotides, the CDR3 is TGTGCCAACAGCTTAGCGGGACAGGGCTATAGCAATCAGCCCCAGCATTTT. The chain uses TRBV7-2 and TRBJ1-5; 9 bases line up with TRBD1. From germline, CDR1 is SGHTA and CDR2 FQGNSA. There are 17 residues in the CDR3.